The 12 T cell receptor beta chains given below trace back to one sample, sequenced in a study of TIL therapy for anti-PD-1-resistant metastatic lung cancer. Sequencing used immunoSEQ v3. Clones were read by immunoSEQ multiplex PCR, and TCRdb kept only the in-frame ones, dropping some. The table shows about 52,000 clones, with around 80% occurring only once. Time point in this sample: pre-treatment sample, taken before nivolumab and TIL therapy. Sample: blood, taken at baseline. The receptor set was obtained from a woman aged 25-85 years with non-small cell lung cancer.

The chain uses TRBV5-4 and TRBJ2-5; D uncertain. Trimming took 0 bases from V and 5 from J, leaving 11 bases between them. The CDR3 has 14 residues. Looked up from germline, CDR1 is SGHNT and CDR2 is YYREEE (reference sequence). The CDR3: CASSLGRQLETQYF. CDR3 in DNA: TGTGCCAGCAGCTTGGGTAGGCAGCTGGAGACCCAGTACTTC.

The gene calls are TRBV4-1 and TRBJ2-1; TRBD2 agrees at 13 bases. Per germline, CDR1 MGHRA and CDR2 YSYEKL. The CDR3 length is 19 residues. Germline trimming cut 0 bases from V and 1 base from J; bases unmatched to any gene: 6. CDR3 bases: TGCGCCAGCAGCCAAGAGGGGACTAGCGGGAAGGAATCCTACAATGAGCAGTTCTTC. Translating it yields CASSQEGTSGKESYNEQFF.

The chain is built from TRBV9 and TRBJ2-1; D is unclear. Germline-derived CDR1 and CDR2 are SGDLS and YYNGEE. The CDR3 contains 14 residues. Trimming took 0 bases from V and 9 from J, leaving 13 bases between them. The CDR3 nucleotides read TGTGCCAGCAGCGTAGCTCTAAGGGAAAGTGAGCAGTTCTTC. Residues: CASSVALRESEQFF.

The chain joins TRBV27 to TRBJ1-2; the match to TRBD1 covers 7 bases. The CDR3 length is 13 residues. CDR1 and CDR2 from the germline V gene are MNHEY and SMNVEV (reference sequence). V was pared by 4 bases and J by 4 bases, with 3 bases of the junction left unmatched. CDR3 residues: CASSSTGPYGYTF. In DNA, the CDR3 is TGTGCCAGCAGTTCGACAGGGCCCTATGGCTACACCTTC.

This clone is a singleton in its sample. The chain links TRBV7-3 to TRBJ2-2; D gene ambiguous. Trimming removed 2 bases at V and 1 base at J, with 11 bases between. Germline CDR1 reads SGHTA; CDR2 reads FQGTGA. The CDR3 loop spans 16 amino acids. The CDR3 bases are TGTGCCAGCAGCTTAGGTCCCAGTTTGAACACCGGGGAGCTGTTTTTT. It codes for CASSLGPSLNTGELFF.

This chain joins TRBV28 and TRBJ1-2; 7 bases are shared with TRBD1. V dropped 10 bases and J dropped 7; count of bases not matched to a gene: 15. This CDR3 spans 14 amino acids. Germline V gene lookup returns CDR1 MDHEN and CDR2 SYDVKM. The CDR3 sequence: CATTRQGSWGGYTF. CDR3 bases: TGTGCCACCACAAGACAGGGAAGTTGGGGTGGCTACACCTTC.

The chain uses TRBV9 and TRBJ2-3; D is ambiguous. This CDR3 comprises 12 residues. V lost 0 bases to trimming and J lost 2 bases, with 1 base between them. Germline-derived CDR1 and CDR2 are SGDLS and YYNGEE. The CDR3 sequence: CASSVATDTQYF. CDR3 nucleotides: TGTGCCAGCAGCGTAGCCACAGATACGCAGTATTTT.

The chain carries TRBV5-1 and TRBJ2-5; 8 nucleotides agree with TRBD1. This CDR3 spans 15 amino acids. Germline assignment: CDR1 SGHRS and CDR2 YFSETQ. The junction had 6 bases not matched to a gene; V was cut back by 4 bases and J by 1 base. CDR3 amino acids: CASSVWTGIQETQYF. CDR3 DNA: TGCGCCAGCAGCGTATGGACAGGGATCCAAGAGACCCAGTACTTC.

The CDR3 DNA reads TGTGCCAGCAGCTTATTAGGCGGGGACGCTGAAGCTTTCTTT. This sequence encodes CASSLLGGDAEAFF. This chain links TRBV7-3 with TRBJ1-1; tentatively, D is TRBD1 (5 bases). The V gene's germline CDR1 is SGHTA and CDR2 FQGTGA. Trimming shortened V by 2 bases and J by 6 bases, and 13 bases separated the two germline ends. The CDR3 has 14 amino acids.

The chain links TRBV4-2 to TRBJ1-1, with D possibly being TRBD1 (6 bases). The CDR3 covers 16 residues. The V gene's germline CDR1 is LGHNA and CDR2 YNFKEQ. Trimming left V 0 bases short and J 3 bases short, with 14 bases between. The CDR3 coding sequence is TGTGCCAGCAGCCAAGATCTGCGGGGGGCTTACACTGAAGCTTTCTTT. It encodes CASSQDLRGAYTEAFF.

The CDR3 DNA reads as TGTGCCAGCATAGAGGCGACAGGGGGGCATGGCTACACCTTC. It codes for CASIEATGGHGYTF. The V gene is TRBV6-1, the J gene TRBJ1-2, with 9 bases fitting TRBD1. This CDR3 spans 14 amino acids. Germline CDR1 reads MNHNS; CDR2 reads SASEGT. Losses at the gene ends were 7 bases for V and 6 bases for J; bases not matched to a gene: 9.

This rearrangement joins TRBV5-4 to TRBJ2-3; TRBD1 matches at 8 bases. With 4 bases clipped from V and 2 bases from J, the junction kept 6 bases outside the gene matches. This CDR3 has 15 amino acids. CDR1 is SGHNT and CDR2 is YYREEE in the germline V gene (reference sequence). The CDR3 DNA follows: TGTGCCAGCAGCAAGGACAGGGCTGCCACAGATACGCAGTATTTT. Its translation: CASSKDRAATDTQYF.